These 10 T cell receptor beta chains originate from one sample sequenced in a study of type 1 regulatory T cells. One entry per CDR3 protein, called by TCRdb with MiXCR from the reads. The sample records over 90,000 distinct CDR3 sequences, roughly 31% being singletons. The sample comprised CD4+ T cells, either the whole sample or a sorted fraction (not recorded which). These receptors were taken from a human donor in good health.

A few counts support this clonotype. The chain employs TRBV29-1 and TRBJ2-5; a weak D match, TRBD1 (6 bases). Germline CDR1 SQVTM, CDR2 ANQGSEA. Trimming took off 3 bases at V and 1 base at J, with 6 bases between the two ends. CDR3 length: 12 amino acids. The CDR3 DNA sequence: TGCAGCGTTGACAGGGGCCAAGAGACCCAGTACTTC. Translated, it gives CSVDRGQETQYF.

This clonotype has more than one count but fewer than ten. J is TRBJ2-1 and V is TRBV18, with D hard to call. CDR3 length: 12 residues. Germline CDR1 and CDR2: KGHSH and LQKENI. V was trimmed by 3 bases and J by 6 bases, leaving 6 bases between them. CDR3 protein: CASSPRTNEQFF. Here the CDR3 DNA reads TGTGCCAGCTCACCTCGGACCAATGAGCAGTTCTTC.

The genes are TRBV20-1 and TRBJ2-5; perhaps D is TRBD1 or TRBD2 (5 bases each). Trimming removed 3 bases from V and 2 bases from J, with 16 bases in between. Germline V gene lookup returns CDR1 DFQATT and CDR2 SNEGSKA (reference sequence). CDR3 size: 15 residues. The CDR3 DNA reads TGCAGTGCTAGGGGGACCCCCCGAGGTCAAGAGACCCAGTACTTC. Translating it yields CSARGTPRGQETQYF.

The V gene is TRBV19, the J gene TRBJ2-2, with 8 bases fitting TRBD2. This CDR3 contains 17 residues. From germline, CDR1 is LNHDA and CDR2 SQIVND (reference sequence). V was clipped by 2 bases and J by 4 bases; unmatched bases: 9. CDR3: CASSIQIASGFTGELFF. CDR3 DNA sequence: TGTGCCAGTAGTATACAAATTGCTAGCGGGTTCACCGGGGAGCTGTTTTTT.

This clonotype turned up a few times. The germline gene is not matched at one end of the junction; a read error may be the cause. V is TRBV20-1 and J is TRBJ1-2, with 7 bases matching TRBD1. This CDR3 comprises 11 residues. In germline, CDR1 is DFQATT, CDR2 SNEGSKA (reference sequence). CDR3 DNA sequence: TGTAGTGCTACAACCGGGACAGCCTACACCTTC. As protein: CSATTGTAYTF.

The rearrangement uses TRBV7-2 and TRBJ2-2; D unresolved. The CDR3 loop spans 15 amino acids. V was clipped by 1 base and J by 6 bases, with 12 bases between them. Germline CDR1 and CDR2: SGHTA and FQGNSA. CDR3 DNA: TGTGCCAGCAGCTTAGTACCTAGGCTGTCCGGGGAGCTGTTTTTT. Protein sequence: CASSLVPRLSGELFF.

This chain links TRBV3-1 with TRBJ2-3; D gene unclear. Trimming shortened V by 6 bases and J by 6 bases, and 10 bases separated the two germline ends. This CDR3 is 12 amino acids long. From germline, CDR1 is LGHDT and CDR2 YNNKEL (reference sequence). The CDR3 nucleotides read TGTGCCAGCAGTGACCCTGGTGATACGCAGTATTTT. Its protein product is CASSDPGDTQYF.

This clonotype appeared a few times. V gene TRBV5-1 combines with J gene TRBJ2-7; 9 nucleotides line up with TRBD1. The CDR3 is 17 amino acids. CDR1 and CDR2 (germline): SGHRS, YFSETQ. V was clipped by 0 bases and J by 2 bases; unmatched bases: 9. The chain's CDR3 is CASSLARDRVSPYEQYF. The CDR3, as DNA: TGCGCCAGCAGCTTGGCCAGGGACAGGGTGAGCCCCTACGAGCAGTACTTC.

The chain couples TRBV29-1 to TRBJ2-1, with a tentative D call TRBD2 (5 bases). CDR1 and CDR2 from the germline V gene are SQVTM and ANQGSEA. Deletions cut 3 bases from V and 15 bases from J, with 18 bases between. The length of the CDR3 is 12 residues. CDR3 region: CSVDTGRGSRFF. CDR3 DNA: TGCAGCGTTGATACTGGACGGGGTAGTCGGTTCTTC.

This clonotype has a single count. The chain couples TRBV6-2 or TRBV6-3 to TRBJ1-1; D remains unclear. CDR3 size: 15 residues. The germline gives CDR1 MNHEY, CDR2 SVGEGT. Trimming removed 0 bases from V and 4 bases from J, with 12 bases in between. The CDR3 DNA is TGTGCCAGCAGTTACTCGATTACCCCGAGCACTGAAGCTTTCTTT. This gives the protein CASSYSITPSTEAFF.